This T cell receptor beta chain emerged from a study of blood T cell repertoires in COVID-19. Overall study: COVID-19 samples, acute and convalescent, were from the United States, Italy and Spain. Sample material is recorded as cDNA or gDNA derived from T cells, B-cell-depleted T cells, or PBMCs.

Assay used: immunoSEQ multiplex PCR; TCRdb lists only in-frame clones, some missing. The sample has 100,000 to 150,000 clones; around 87% are singletons. Input material: peripheral blood. The clonotype was recovered from a woman aged 60 to 75 with acute or convalescent COVID-19.

The CDR3 coding sequence is TGTGCCAGTAGTATAGCCAGGGGATCCCAAGAGACCCAGTACTTC. Protein: CASSIARGSQETQYF. The chain carries TRBV19 and TRBJ2-5, with D tentatively TRBD1 (6 bases). Looked up from germline, CDR1 is LNHDA and CDR2 is SQIVND (reference sequence). The CDR3 spans 15 residues. With 1 base removed from V and 1 base from J, the gap between germline ends came to 10 bases.